This is a list of T cell receptor beta chains from one sample in a study of graft-versus-host responses after intestinal transplantation. Method: immunoSEQ multiplex PCR; TCRdb's copy keeps in-frame clones and lacks some. The sample holds about 19,000 clones, approximately 70% seen once. Material: ileum tissue, obtained 20 days after intestinal transplant. These receptor sequences come from a human patient who received an intestinal transplant, so some T cells may come from the graft donor. CDR3s include the opening cysteine and the closing phenylalanine or tryptophan. D genes are given only for firm matches. Not all rows give a size; the values are once, few, many and, for expanded clones, a class.

>NA|NA|TRBV6-5|14|TRBJ1-1
CASSFAGGLTEAFF
TGTGCCAGCAGTTTCGCGGGGGGCTTGACTGAAGCTTTCTTT
>NA|once|TRBV30|14|TRBJ1-2
CACRQRTANYGYTF
TGTGCCTGCCGACAGAGAACAGCTAACTATGGCTACACCTTC
>NA|NA|TRBV25-1|12|TRBJ1-1
CASRIGGSEAFF
TGTGCCAGCAGAATAGGGGGTTCTGAAGCTTTCTTT
>TRBD2|NA|TRBV9|16|TRBJ2-1
CASSANGLAGINEQFF
TGTGCCAGCAGCGCCAACGGACTAGCGGGAATAAATGAGCAGTTCTTC
>NA|NA|TRBV7-8|15|TRBJ1-2
CASSLTAPTGYGYTF
TGTGCCAGCAGCCTGACAGCCCCCACAGGCTATGGCTACACCTTC
>TRBD1|NA|TRBV9|15|TRBJ2-7
CASSVGDRASYEQYF
TGTGCCAGCAGCGTGGGGGACAGGGCTAGCTACGAGCAGTACTTC
>NA|NA|TRBV9|14|TRBJ2-2
CASRVNSATGELFF
TGTGCCAGCAGGGTAAACAGTGCTACCGGGGAGCTGTTTTTT
>TRBD1|few|TRBV4-1|13|TRBJ1-4
CASSQGDSEKLFF
TGTGCCAGCAGCCAGGGGGACAGTGAAAAACTGTTTTTT
>TRBD1|NA|TRBV27|15|TRBJ2-5
CASSLWAGGQETQYF
TGTGCCAGCAGTTTATGGGCAGGGGGACAAGAGACCCAGTACTTC
>NA|NA|TRBV4-1|13|TRBJ1-2
CASWGQGSYGYTF
TGCGCCAGTTGGGGGCAGGGAAGCTATGGCTACACCTTC
>TRBD2|NA|TRBV10-2|15|TRBJ2-1
CASSGLRGVYNEQFF
TGCGCCAGCAGTGGACTGCGGGGGGTTTACAATGAGCAGTTCTTC
>TRBD1|few|TRBV2|16|TRBJ2-1
CARRTPGTGGNNEQFF
TGTGCCAGGAGGACCCCCGGGACAGGGGGAAACAATGAGCAGTTCTTC
>NA|NA|TRBV16|16|TRBJ1-2
CASSQVLSGTYYGYTF
TGTGCCAGCAGCCAAGTCTTATCAGGAACATACTATGGCTACACCTTC
>NA|NA|TRBV10-2|11|TRBJ2-7
CASSWEYEQYF
TGCGCCAGCAGTTGGGAGTACGAGCAGTACTTC